What follows describes a single TCR beta chain. The antigen it binds to is not known. One base away there is no much larger clone; base qualities are not given. This record comes from a study of cytomegalovirus exposure and HLA in healthy donors (dated by TCRdb to 2017 to 2019). Looking at the study overall: An earlier analysis of 587 of the donors reported roughly 300 Gb of sequence data and roughly 120 million unique TCR beta sequences obtained from about 170 million T cells. Around 330 gigabases of sequencing data and roughly 81 million unique TCR sequences made up an early release that covered approximately 650 HLA-typed donors. Of the 300 to 450 genotyped donors, 80% to 90% were placed in the genetic ancestry cluster associated with self-reported Caucasian donors. The study aimed to test whether cataloging public T cell receptors could reveal signatures of past pathogen exposure. The T cell repertoires of under 750 subjects were profiled by immunosequencing and related to cytomegalovirus serostatus. In addition to the first cohort of about 650 subjects, a separate validation cohort of 120 different subjects was used. To predict cytomegalovirus infection status, the study brought together high-throughput TCR immunosequencing, statistical association of individual TCRs with disease status, and machine learning. A later analysis re-analyzed previously published TCR beta repertoires from hundreds of donors and added high-resolution HLA genotyping to study TCR occurrence patterns. The later analysis used no new phenotypic data to find candidate immune exposures, relying instead on TCR beta sequences and their occurrence across donors. An earlier analysis of fewer than 750 of the donors used high-throughput TCR beta sequencing to judge whether each TCR beta V gene segment behaved as functional or pseudogenic. Donor age, sex, ethnicity and CMV serostatus were compiled alongside the repertoire data. A later genetic analysis took genome-wide SNP genotypes for about three fifths of the roughly 670 donors and used that subset as a discovery cohort. All discovery cohort repertoires had been generated using a single sequencing platform. Both class I and class II loci were covered by HLA typing, at four-digit resolution. The number of donors typed differed by locus, with 629-630 for A, B, C, DRB1 and DQB1, roughly 550 for DQA1, over 600 for DPA1, and 400 to 490 for DPB1. Several DR-DQ haplotypes were handled as single units for association and clustering, since linkage in the cohort was strong. On average, 235,054 unique TCR beta nucleotide sequences were sequenced per donor among several hundred genotyped donors of the cohort, with around 19% of those sequences being non-productive.

In total, 600 or so healthy bone marrow donors made up the cohort. At the time of sampling, all cohort members were nominally healthy, though unrecorded immune exposures were likely present. The donor was CMV seropositive and was included in the group of 250 to 300 seropositive cohort members. Every donor gave a peripheral blood sample, and the peripheral blood mononuclear cells from that sample were used for TCR beta sequencing. Genomic DNA was extracted from the blood cell samples with the Qiagen DNeasy Blood Extraction Kit. The germline ends are 15 bases apart after V is trimmed by 8 bases and J by 5 bases. The CDR3 measures 13 amino acids from cysteine to phenylalanine. Only the CDR3 part of the read is kept: 39 bases, read in frame from the first base. The germline V gene (reference sequence) provides CDR1 LNHNV and CDR2 YYDKDF. Paper-wide results and their limitations: A later genetic analysis reported fewer N-insertions in productive TCRs among donors in an Asian-associated ancestry cluster than the approximately 700-donor mean. A total of fewer than 200 TCR beta chains were listed by the study as associated with cytomegalovirus. Three of the identified cytomegalovirus-associated TCR beta chains were confirmed in vitro to be specific for cytomegalovirus antigens. In a later analysis, HLA-associated TCR beta chains were found to be more clonally expanded and to have lower generation probabilities than equally common non-associated chains. Linkage disequilibrium might explain the correlated functional status among segregating V segments, but an unknown experimental factor could not be excluded. A cluster of highly shared sequence variants was judged likely to be a technical artifact of the sequencing pipeline. When HLA alleles, especially DR and DQ, strongly co-occurred, attributing TCR associations to individual alleles was difficult. The presence/absence analyses assumed that sequencing depth was roughly uniform across donors, and that assumption may not be true. In an earlier analysis of several hundred of the donors, most TCR beta V segments were observed in productive rearrangements about 87% or about 30% of the time, broadly matching IMGT annotations. The cohort was sequenced for TCR beta chains only, and without alpha or paired-chain data the features that could be detected were limited. The only immune exposure information available for the cohort was CMV serostatus. Some IMGT-functional V segments, including TRBV6-2 and TRBV6-3, could not be distinguished by the 87-base-pair reads and were therefore excluded. According to the authors, the approach could potentially be generalized to other disease states and immunological phenotypes. A later analysis reported that several top co-occurrence clusters appeared linked to parvovirus B19, influenza, CMV and Epstein-Barr virus. An association between a missense DCLRE1C variant and V-gene and J-gene trimming of TCR beta chains was found in a later genetic analysis and replicated in an independent cohort. Most TCR sequences were seen in very few donors, while some public TCRs were found in many individuals. A further reported finding was that TCR beta sequences accurately predicted the HLA-A and HLA-B alleles for most subjects in the first cohort. According to a later analysis, TCR association rates differed among HLA loci, with DRB1 alleles showing the most associated TCRs and HLA-C alleles showing the fewest. At a false discovery rate of 0.05, a later analysis linked around 15,000 TCR beta sequences to specific HLA alleles. The earlier analysis of 450 to 700 of the donors excluded approximately 17 rarely observed V segments, including chromosome 9 orphons, because counts were too low. In a later analysis, most CMV-associated TCR beta chains were found to appear HLA-restricted, with HLA associations seemingly driven largely by CMV exposure. Because HLA typing was missing for some donors at each locus, association tests included only the typed subset. The classifier was reported to diagnose cytomegalovirus status with high specificity and sensitivity in both the original and validation cohorts.

Library generation was performed with the immunoSEQ multiplex PCR assay. For the multiplex PCR, a mixture combining 60 forward primers for TCR Vbeta segments and 13 reverse primers for TCR Jbeta segments was used. The CDR3 region of rearranged TCR beta genes was amplified from genomic DNA with a multiplex PCR assay. On the Illumina HiSeq System, the amplified TCR beta libraries were sequenced as 87-base-pair reads. Regarding the original processing steps: Across the roughly 700 repertoires, a later analysis counted 78 million or so unique TCR beta chains, approximately 10 million of which were shared by at least two donors. Raw reads were error-corrected and collapsed into unique sequences with a nearest-neighbor algorithm that merged closely related sequences to remove PCR and sequencing errors. V, D and J gene segments were assigned by aligning CDR3 sequences to IMGT reference sequences. For a sequence to be retained, a match of at least six nucleotides to both a V gene segment and a J gene segment was required. Rearrangements were called productive when the CDR3 lacked stop codons and stayed in frame with V and J; all others were non-productive. CDR3 was defined according to IMGT convention as the region running from the second conserved V-encoded cysteine to the conserved J-encoded phenylalanine. In an earlier analysis of more than 550 of the donors, sequences lacking an unambiguous match to a single V gene segment were excluded. An earlier analysis of a few hundred of the donors called V segments functional above 56.7% productive rearrangements and segregating when the between-donor standard deviation exceeded 5%. A statistical classification framework was built to diagnose cytomegalovirus status from the catalog of TCR beta chain sequences. In a later analysis, TCR nucleotide sequences were compared against IMGT/GENE-DB human TR gene sequences so that V and J genes could be assigned. A later analysis assigned CDR3 sequences and most-parsimonious VDJ recombination scenarios with the TCRdist pipeline. In a later analysis, each TCR beta chain was defined by its CDR3 amino acid sequence together with its V-gene family, and reads without a unique V-gene family were excluded. As a way to deal with suspected cross-contamination and a sequencing artifact, a later analysis dropped approximately 570 nucleotide sequences that were highly shared and had low generation probability. In a later analysis, a clonal expansion index was calculated for each public chain from normalized within-repertoire ranks of inferred template counts. Generation probabilities in a later analysis came from a VDJ recombination model fitted to out-of-frame rearrangements, and those results were checked against IGoR. Hypergeometric tests were used in a later analysis to score TCR-TCR, TCR-HLA and TCR-CMV co-occurrence, with a repertoire-size bias correction applied to the TCR pairs. A later analysis estimated false discovery rates by permuting HLA or CMV assignments 20 times. In a later analysis, co-occurring TCRs were grouped using DBSCAN, and TCRdist sequence similarity was added for clustering within HLA-allele-positive subsets. Repertoires with fewer than 30,000 or more than 120,000 public chains, plus five repertoires with anomalous nucleotide sharing, were excluded from co-occurrence clustering. TCRdb stores this immuneACCESS table with in-frame sequences only. Part of the clones is absent; in the studies checked, under half of the shortfall reflects unresolved V genes, and no reason is known for the rest. The DNA was the basis for D and trimming; V, J and clone size are from that table. This sample comprises 150,000 to 200,000 clones, more than 75% of them detected only once. The top ten clones comprise roughly 6% of the sample.

The source is a woman aged 50 to 65 in good health and CMV-seropositive. The rearranged chain carries TRBV15 and TRBJ1-2; TRBD1 could be the D gene, as 5 bases match. Source material: PBMCs. The encoded CDR3 is CATRGVIGYGYTF. The DNA sequence is TGTGCCACCCGGGGGGTCATCGGTTATGGCTACACCTTC.